This TCR beta chain appears in the sequencing data of a study of monozygotic twins with inflammatory bowel disease. The study, taken as a whole, reports: Among the T cells, different subtypes could not be distinguished.

Germline CDR1 and CDR2: SGHRS and YFSETQ. The CDR3 loop spans 13 amino acids. As to this clonotype: Its antigen is unidentified.

For each CDR3 protein, TCRdb gives one entry from its re-call of the 5' RACE reads, without DNA. Its listing shows around 190,000 distinct CDR3 sequences. This clonotype was sampled from a human donor with ulcerative colitis or Crohn's disease, or a healthy co-twin of an affected twin (not recorded which). The chain recombines TRBV5-1 with TRBJ2-1; TCRdb picks TRBD2, but there is no DNA to check that call. Sequencing was carried out using blood. CDR3 sequence reads: CASSPARRNEQFF.